This T cell receptor beta chain stems from a study of blood T cell repertoires in COVID-19. Germline CDR1 is MNHEY and CDR2 is SVGAGI. V shed 2 bases, J shed 5 bases, and the junction held 9 bases outside the gene matches. The CDR3 totals 16 residues. Participants spanned ages roughly 18 to 95 years and resided in roughly 22 US areas. The authors' processing: Reference gene primer amplification yielded estimated nucleated cell counts. Assay: immunoSEQ multiplex PCR; the TCRdb copy retains only in-frame clones and omits some. That table gives V, J and clone size, and the DNA gave D and trimming. There are approximately 220,000 clones in the sample; just over 85% occur only once, and 3% to 4% lies in the top ten.

The V gene is TRBV6-5, the J gene TRBJ2-1, with 7 bases that match TRBD2. What was sequenced was PBMCs or T cells enriched from blood (not recorded which). The source is a woman aged 40 to 49 with acute COVID-19. The CDR3 spells CASSYVRTRDHNEQFF. The DNA for the CDR3 is TGTGCCAGCAGTTACGTGAGGACTAGGGACCACAATGAGCAGTTCTTC.